This T cell receptor (beta chain) was sequenced during a study of cytomegalovirus exposure and HLA in healthy donors. J lost 4 bases, V lost 0 bases, and 9 bases had no gene match. Germline CDR1 reads SGHRS; CDR2 reads YFSETQ. The CDR3 contains 16 residues. The PCR contained 60 Vbeta and 13 Jbeta primers. The authors' processing: About 12 million of some 80 million unique TCR beta chains were shared, per a later count. Assay used: immunoSEQ multiplex PCR; TCRdb lists only in-frame clones, some missing. The V and J calls and clone size come from that table; D and trimming were worked out from the DNA. The repertoire holds about 120,000 clones, with roughly four fifths as singletons. Worth noting for this clone: What it binds is not known.

General study findings and limits: Later analysis indicated greater clonal expansion among HLA-associated TCR beta chains than among equally common other chains. Of the V segments, some could not be distinguished, including TRBV6-2 and TRBV6-3, and were excluded. TCR sequences were mostly rare, though some public TCRs occurred in many donors.

The rearrangement joins TRBV5-1 to TRBJ1-2, with 7 positions matching TRBD1. The sequence was collected from a woman aged 40 to 50 in good health and CMV-seropositive. The sequencing input was PBMCs. CDR3 sequence reads: CASSLDGRQGSYGYTF. The CDR3 nucleotides are TGCGCCAGCAGCTTGGATGGCCGACAGGGATCCTATGGCTACACCTTC.